This T cell receptor (beta chain) was sequenced during a study of T cells in Graves' hyperthyroidism and ophthalmopathy. Study-level findings and limits: In validation, the model predicted ophthalmopathy. These predictions came a median 6.5 months before onset.

Clinicians diagnosed patients from clinical symptoms, serum thyroxine and TRAb, thyroid ultrasound and orbital computed tomography. This clonotype has at least ten counts. As yet, its antigen is unknown. Amplification yielded TCR beta CDR3 regions, with RNA transcripts as the source. TCR CDR3 underwent first-round RT-PCR with the HTBI primer set. TCRdb analysed the multiplex PCR reads with MiXCR anew, one entry per CDR3 protein. The sample includes 600,000 to 650,000 distinct CDR3 sequences, around 15% seen only once; the top ten take 3% to 4%. The germline gives CDR1 MDHEN, CDR2 SYDVKM. V was shortened by 3 bases and J by 6 bases, with 9 bases between the two germline ends. This CDR3 has 13 residues.

The sequence came from a young woman with Graves' hyperthyroidism. This rearrangement joins TRBV28 to TRBJ2-4; D gene ambiguous. Sequencing used blood. In nucleotides, the CDR3 is TGTGCCAGCAGTTTTGGGGATAGAAACATTCAGTACTTC. Its translation is CASSFGDRNIQYF.